The T cell receptor (beta chain) described here comes from a study of Ad26.COV2.S vaccination and SARS-CoV-2 variants. Study-level background: The Ad26.COV2.S arm of the COV1001 trial was where the donor was placed. Dosing was one shot or two shots 56 days apart.

TCRdb's copy holds only in-frame clones and misses some; the assay was immunoSEQ multiplex PCR. The sample shows about 680,000 clones, more than 70% of them seen only once. Treatment denoted: roughly 18 received Ad26.COV2.S at low or high dose, single or two shots; about 5 received placebo; per-sample allocation not given. After the first vaccine or placebo injection, samples were drawn on day 63. An Ad26 vector expressing Wuhan-strain SARS-CoV-2 spike served as the vaccine. V lost 4 bases, J lost 8 bases, and 11 bases lay in between. The CDR3 contains 13 residues. Germline V gene sequence: CDR1 SGHDN, CDR2 FVKESK.

The TCR comes from a person aged 18-65 years who received the Ad26.COV2.S COVID-19 vaccine or a placebo. This specimen was peripheral blood, taken in a trial of Ad26.COV2.S vaccine versus placebo. This sequence joins TRBV14 and TRBJ1-4; perhaps TRBD1 as D (5 bases). The CDR3 DNA reads TGTGCCAGCAGCCGCGGGGCGGGGGAAAAACTGTTTTTT. As protein: CASSRGAGEKLFF.